Following are 10 T cell receptor beta chains from one sample sequenced in a study of T cell repertoires in cytomegalovirus infection. These receptors lack a known antigen. TCRdb re-derived calls from the reads in MiXCR, one entry per CDR3 protein. The table records some 940,000 distinct CDR3 sequences, roughly 31% of them present only once. The sequences come from cultured CD8+ T cells from PBMCs, collected from culture after CMV antigen stimulation. All receptors derive from a human donor in good health (CMV status not recorded). Some clones in this sample may be carry-over from other donors' samples.

This chain connects TRBV5-5 to TRBJ1-5; D unclear. Per the germline V gene, CDR1 is SGHKS and CDR2 is YYEKEE (reference sequence). CDR3 size: 13 residues. Trimming removed 3 bases at V and 1 base at J, with 5 bases between. The CDR3 protein is CASSSKSNQPQHF. CDR3 bases: TGTGCCAGCAGCTCGAAAAGCAATCAGCCCCAGCATTTT.

This clonotype showed up just a few times. The chain joins TRBV27 to TRBJ2-7; D is tentatively TRBD1 or TRBD2 (5 bases each). Trimming cost V 4 bases and J 7 bases, with 17 bases left between them. Germline lookup yields CDR1 MNHEY and CDR2 SMNVEV (reference sequence). This CDR3 is built from 14 residues. This chain's CDR3 is CASSSGTGVKEQYV. The CDR3 region has the DNA TGTGCCAGCAGTTCCGGGACCGGAGTTAAGGAGCAGTACGTC.

The CDR3 region has the DNA TGTGCCAGCAGCTTAGAGTACATGCCGGACAACACTGAAGCTTTCTTT. Translation: CASSLEYMPDNTEAFF. The genes are TRBV7-9 and TRBJ1-1; D uncertain. CDR1 is SEHNR, CDR2 FQNEAQ, per germline (reference sequence). The V gene lost 1 base and the J gene lost 2 bases, with 14 bases spanning the gap. The CDR3 runs to 16 residues.

There are many counts of this clonotype. The V call is TRBV7-6, the J call TRBJ2-3; 9 bases match TRBD2. CDR1 SGHVS and CDR2 FNYEAQ come from the germline V gene. V lost 3 bases to trimming and J lost 1 base; unmatched junction nucleotides: 5. This CDR3 spans 16 amino acids. The CDR3 region has the DNA TGTGCCAGCAGCTTCCTAGCGGGAACTCGCACAGATACGCAGTATTTT. The encoded protein is CASSFLAGTRTDTQYF. Based on the CDR3 plus reference TRBV7-6 and TRBJ2-3, the full variable domain is GAGVSQSPRYKVTKRGQDVALRCDPISGHVSLYWYRQALGQGPEFLTYFNYEAQQDKSGLPNDRFSAERPEGSISTLTIQRTEQRDSAMYRCASSFLAGTRTDTQYFGPGTRLTVL.

The rearrangement joins TRBV29-1 to TRBJ1-5, with a possible D match to TRBD1 (5 bases). Deletions cut 3 bases from V and 5 bases from J, with 20 bases between. CDR1 SQVTM and CDR2 ANQGSEA come from the germline V gene. The CDR3 is 16 amino acids. CDR3 nucleotide sequence: TGCAGCGTTGAGTGGGGGTTCGACAGCTACTATCAGCCCCAGCATTTT. This translates into CSVEWGFDSYYQPQHF.

This clonotype was found a few times. This chain uses TRBV19 with TRBJ2-1; TRBD2 aligns across 10 bases. Trimming at V came to 5 bases and at J to 3 bases, leaving 7 bases not matched to a gene. Germline lookup yields CDR1 LNHDA and CDR2 SQIVND (reference sequence). The CDR3 consists of 16 residues. CDR3 residues: CASSRSSGGLYNEQFF. The CDR3, as DNA: TGTGCCAGTAGTCGGTCTAGCGGGGGACTCTACAATGAGCAGTTCTTC. The variable domain in full, with the rest retrieved from reference TRBV19 and TRBJ2-1, is DGGITQSPKYLFRKEGQNVTLSCEQNLNHDAMYWYRQDPGQGLRLIYYSQIVNDFQKGDIAEGYSVSREKKESFPLTVTSAQKNPTAFYLCASSRSSGGLYNEQFFGPGTRLTVL.

This clonotype was picked up many times. This chain uses TRBV7-6 with TRBJ1-1, with a possible D match to TRBD1 (5 bases). The CDR3 loop spans 12 amino acids. The V gene lost 5 bases and the J gene lost 3 bases, with 7 bases spanning the gap. In germline, CDR1 is SGHVS, CDR2 FNYEAQ. Here the CDR3 reads CASSRGDTEAFF. For the CDR3, the DNA is TGTGCCAGCAGCCGAGGGGACACTGAAGCTTTCTTT.

This clonotype was picked up a small number of times. This chain joins TRBV6-1 and TRBJ1-1; no firm D call. The CDR3 loop spans 14 amino acids. V lost 0 bases, J lost 2 bases, and 7 bases lay in between. Germline V lookup: CDR1 MNHNS, CDR2 SASEGT. The CDR3 region has the DNA TGTGCCAGCAGTGAAGCTCGGAGAAACACTGAAGCTTTCTTT. This gives the protein CASSEARRNTEAFF.

In its sample, this clonotype was seen a few times. This chain joins TRBV19 and TRBJ1-2; no clear D. V lost 7 bases to trimming and J lost 1 base, with 13 bases between them. The germline CDR1 and CDR2 sequences are LNHDA and SQIVND (reference sequence). The CDR3 is 14 residues long. The CDR3 reads CASTLRTLNYGYTF. In DNA, the CDR3 is TGTGCCAGTACCCTTAGGACCCTTAACTATGGCTACACCTTC.

The V and J genes are TRBV19 and TRBJ1-4; perhaps TRBD1 as D (6 bases). V lost 7 bases to trimming and J lost 7 bases, with 19 bases between them. Germline loops: CDR1 LNHDA, CDR2 SQIVND (reference sequence). The CDR3 contains 15 residues. The CDR3 sequence: CASINRQDHGEKLFF. In DNA form, the CDR3 reads TGTGCCAGTATTAACCGACAGGATCACGGTGAAAAACTGTTTTTT.